This TCR beta chain was obtained from a study of OX40 agonist ivuxolimab in advanced cancers. Only in-frame clones appear in the TCRdb table, and some are missing; sequencing was by immunoSEQ multiplex PCR. The table lists 35,000 to 45,000 clones, under 85% of them singletons. The CDR3 runs 14 residues. Trimming shortened V by 3 bases and J by 7 bases, and 16 bases separated the two germline ends. Germline V CDR1 and CDR2: SGHNT, YYREEE (reference sequence). The genes are TRBV5-4 and TRBJ1-1; possible D gene TRBD1, 5 bases. The source is an adult with an advanced solid tumor such as melanoma, head and neck, liver or kidney cancer. The material sequenced was CD4+ or CD8+ T cells sorted from blood, taken in a trial of the OX40 agonist ivuxolimab. The CDR3 reads CASSWGGGGYEAFF. The CDR3 nucleotides are TGTGCCAGCAGCTGGGGGGGTGGAGGTTATGAAGCTTTCTTT.